A single sample gave rise to the 23 T cell receptor beta chains below, sequenced in a study of T cell repertoires in cytomegalovirus infection. No cognate antigen is known for these TCRs. Each CDR3 protein is one row after TCRdb ran MiXCR on the reads. This table holds some 270,000 distinct CDR3 sequences, less than 25% found once. The sample consisted of cultured PBMCs, taken from culture after CMV antigen stimulation. Every receptor here comes from a human donor in good health (CMV status not recorded). Some clones in this sample may be carry-over from other donors' samples.

This clonotype was seen many times. This chain joins TRBV12-3 or TRBV12-4 and TRBJ1-5; 7 nucleotides align to TRBD1. This CDR3 is built from 15 residues. Unmatched junction bases numbered 7, after V lost 6 bases and J lost 2 bases. CDR3 nucleotide sequence: TGTGCCAGCAGGCAACAGGGGCGAGGCAATCAGCCCCAGCATTTT. It translates to CASRQQGRGNQPQHF.

The genes are TRBV27 and TRBJ2-5; TRBD1 matches at 7 bases. The CDR3 has 14 residues. Germline trimming cut 5 bases from V and 3 bases from J; bases unmatched to any gene: 6. Germline V lookup: CDR1 MNHEY, CDR2 SMNVEV (reference sequence). CDR3 amino acids: CASSITGTEETQYF. In nucleotides, the CDR3 is TGTGCCAGCAGTATAACAGGGACAGAAGAGACCCAGTACTTC.

The gene calls are TRBV20-1 and TRBJ2-3, with D perhaps matching TRBD2 (5 bases). The CDR3 contains 14 residues. Germline V gene sequence: CDR1 DFQATT, CDR2 SNEGSKA (reference sequence). Trimming removed 1 base at V and 0 bases at J, with 8 bases between. The CDR3 coding sequence is TGCAGTGCTAGAGCCTGGACTAGCACAGATACGCAGTATTTT. It specifies CSARAWTSTDTQYF.

This clonotype was seen at least ten times. V gene TRBV7-2 combines with J gene TRBJ2-7; TRBD1 matches 9 bases. Germline CDR1 is SGHTA and CDR2 is FQGNSA. Trimming cost V 5 bases and J 13 bases; bases outside gene matches: 12. The CDR3 contains 13 residues. CDR3 nucleotides: TGTGCCAGCAGCCCAGTAACAGGGGGCCCTGTATACTTC. Protein product: CASSPVTGGPVYF.

This sequence joins TRBV4-1 and TRBJ2-1; D may correspond to TRBD1 or TRBD2 (5 bases each). Germline V CDR1 and CDR2: MGHRA, YSYEKL. V gave up 3 bases and J gave up 5 bases, with 11 bases separating them. The length of the CDR3 is 14 residues. As DNA, the CDR3 is TGCGCCAGCAGCCACGCCTTGGGGGACAATGAGCAGTTCTTC. Translated: CASSHALGDNEQFF.

This clonotype has more than one count but fewer than ten. The chain employs TRBV5-4 and TRBJ2-1; 9 bases line up with TRBD2. Unmatched junction bases numbered 7, after V lost 4 bases and J lost 5 bases. In germline, CDR1 is SGHNT, CDR2 YYREEE (reference sequence). The CDR3 sequence is 15 residues long. CDR3 residues: CASSLLGLANNEQFF. DNA for the CDR3: TGTGCCAGCAGCCTCCTTGGACTAGCGAACAATGAGCAGTTCTTC.

This clonotype was seen more than once but under ten times. This rearrangement joins TRBV4-3 to TRBJ1-2, with TRBD1 matching 9 bases. Trimming at V came to 2 bases and at J to 4 bases, leaving 5 bases not matched to a gene. Germline CDR1 and CDR2: LGHNA and YSLEER. The CDR3 has 15 residues. The CDR3 sequence: CASSQRDRVFYGYTF. As DNA, the CDR3 is TGCGCCAGCAGCCAAAGGGACAGGGTCTTCTATGGCTACACCTTC.

The chain employs TRBV12-3 or TRBV12-4 and TRBJ2-3; 9 nucleotides line up with TRBD2. The CDR3 has 14 amino acids. Losses at the gene ends were 4 bases for V and 5 bases for J; bases not matched to a gene: 4. This CDR3 reads CASSSRLAEDTQYF. In DNA, the CDR3 is TGTGCCAGCAGTTCCCGACTAGCGGAAGATACGCAGTATTTT.

The chain is built from TRBV2 and TRBJ1-1; 8 bases align to TRBD1. This CDR3 is 12 amino acids long. Per germline, CDR1 SNHLY and CDR2 FYNNEI. V lost 6 bases and J lost 8; bases outside the gene matches: 5. In DNA form, the CDR3 reads TGTGCCAGCAGCGCCCAGGGGGCCGAAGCTTTCTTT. Its translation: CASSAQGAEAFF.

V gene TRBV6-2 or TRBV6-3 combines with J gene TRBJ2-4; D tentatively reads TRBD1 or TRBD2 (5 bases each). Germline V gene lookup returns CDR1 MNHEY and CDR2 SVGEGT. The CDR3 consists of 13 residues. The V gene lost 7 bases and the J gene lost 3 bases, with 10 bases spanning the gap. CDR3 amino acids: CASMGDGKNIQYF. In DNA form, the CDR3 reads TGTGCCAGCATGGGGGACGGCAAAAACATTCAGTACTTC.

This clonotype was recorded at least ten times. The J gene is TRBJ2-5, the V gene TRBV12-3 or TRBV12-4; possible D gene TRBD2, 6 bases. This CDR3 is 16 amino acids long. V lost 6 bases and J lost 0, with 17 bases in between. The CDR3 DNA reads as TGTGCCAGCAGCTCACCGGGACTCAATAACCAAGAGACCCAGTACTTC. Translating gives CASSSPGLNNQETQYF.

This clonotype was counted a few times. The chain joins TRBV4-2 to TRBJ1-4; weak D call: TRBD1 (6 bases). The CDR3 is made up of 16 amino acids. In germline, CDR1 is LGHNA, CDR2 YNFKEQ. V lost 1 base and J 7 bases, leaving 16 bases between the germline ends. This CDR3 reads CASSQVTGIGSEKLFF. The CDR3 DNA is TGTGCCAGCAGCCAAGTAACAGGGATCGGCAGTGAAAAACTGTTTTTT.

This chain joins TRBV6-4 and TRBJ1-5, with D perhaps matching TRBD1 (5 bases). V lost 6 bases to trimming and J lost 4 bases, with 10 bases between them. The CDR3 loop spans 13 amino acids. Germline assignment: CDR1 MRHNA and CDR2 SNTAGT. The DNA of the CDR3 is TGTGCCAGCAGCATGGGGGGGAATCAGCCCCAGCATTTT. Translating gives CASSMGGNQPQHF.

This clonotype was recorded at least ten times. The chain uses TRBV7-2 and TRBJ1-1; no definite D call. The germline gives CDR1 SGHTA, CDR2 FQGNSA. The CDR3 covers 15 residues. Trimming stripped 5 bases from V and 1 base from J, with 14 bases between. The chain's CDR3 is CASSMTQFQNTEAFF. The CDR3 DNA is TGTGCCAGCAGCATGACACAGTTCCAGAACACTGAAGCTTTCTTT. Full variable domain (remainder filled in from reference TRBV7-2 and TRBJ1-1): GAGVSQSPSNKVTEKGKDVELRCDPISGHTALYWYRQSLGQGLEFLIYFQGNSAPDKSGLPSDRFSAERTGGSVSTLTIQRTQQEDSAVYLCASSMTQFQNTEAFFGQGTRLTVV.

This clonotype was seen repeatedly, ten times or more. The genes are TRBV12-3 or TRBV12-4 and TRBJ1-1; D is possibly TRBD1 (5 bases). The CDR3 covers 15 residues. The V end was cut by 6 bases, the J end by 2 bases, with 16 bases between. The CDR3 reads CASRPSLGGNTEAFF. CDR3 DNA sequence: TGTGCCAGCAGGCCTTCTCTCGGGGGAAACACTGAAGCTTTCTTT.

Many counts were recorded for this clonotype. The rearrangement uses TRBV19 and TRBJ2-2, with D possibly being TRBD1 or TRBD2 (5 bases each). Germline loops: CDR1 LNHDA, CDR2 SQIVND (reference sequence). V gave up 0 bases and J gave up 7 bases, with 12 bases separating them. The length of the CDR3 is 15 residues. Here the CDR3 DNA reads TGTGCCAGTAGTATAGAGGGACGGCTGGGCGGGGAGCTGTTTTTT. Protein product: CASSIEGRLGGELFF.

The V call is TRBV6-2 or TRBV6-3, the J call TRBJ2-3; either TRBD1 or TRBD2 may supply D (5 bases each). V lost 5 bases and J 2 bases, leaving 17 bases between the germline ends. Germline V gene data show CDR1 as MNHEY and CDR2 as SVGEGT. The CDR3 covers 16 residues. In DNA, the CDR3 is TGTGCCAGCAGTCCGGGACGGCCAGATGCCACAGATACGCAGTATTTT. It encodes CASSPGRPDATDTQYF.

Many counts were recorded for this clonotype. The chain links TRBV11-2 to TRBJ1-1, with TRBD1 identical over 9 bases. Germline trimming cut 4 bases from V and 1 base from J; bases unmatched to any gene: 13. Per germline, CDR1 SGHAT and CDR2 FQNNGV. The length of the CDR3 is 18 residues. The CDR3 reads CASSSTRTGDLKNTEAFF. The CDR3 nucleotides read TGTGCCAGCAGCTCCACCCGGACAGGGGATCTTAAGAACACTGAAGCTTTCTTT.

This clonotype was recorded at least ten times. The chain carries TRBV7-2 and TRBJ2-5, with D perhaps matching TRBD2 (6 bases). This CDR3 contains 15 residues. Germline V gene sequence: CDR1 SGHTA, CDR2 FQGNSA. V lost 1 base to trimming and J lost 4 bases, with 13 bases between them. The CDR3 reads CASSLVAGRRETQYF. CDR3 in DNA: TGTGCCAGCAGCTTAGTGGCGGGAAGAAGAGAGACCCAGTACTTC.

This chain links TRBV12-3 or TRBV12-4 with TRBJ2-3; 8 nucleotides match TRBD2. The CDR3 extends over 17 amino acids. Germline trimming cut 8 bases from V and 7 bases from J; bases unmatched to any gene: 20. As DNA, the CDR3 is TGTGCCAGCGCGGTAGAACATACCGGGACTAGATGGCATACGCAGTATTTT. It is translated as CASAVEHTGTRWHTQYF.

In this sample, this clonotype turned up a few times. This rearrangement joins TRBV28 to TRBJ2-3, with 12 bases matching TRBD1. The ends lost 5 bases at V and 4 bases at J; junction bases unmatched: 13. CDR1 is MDHEN, CDR2 SYDVKM, per germline. The CDR3 has 18 residues. The CDR3 spells CASSPSPGTGGRSDTQYF. CDR3 coding DNA: TGTGCCAGCAGTCCCAGTCCCGGGACAGGGGGCCGCTCAGATACGCAGTATTTT.

This clonotype was counted once. The chain links TRBV2 to TRBJ2-1, with D possibly being TRBD2 (5 bases). Germline V CDR1 and CDR2: SNHLY, FYNNEI. V was cut by 10 bases and J by 0 bases, with 10 bases left in between. The CDR3 has 13 residues. For the CDR3, the DNA is TGTGCCATCCGGGATGGCTCCTACAATGAGCAGTTCTTC. Translating it yields CAIRDGSYNEQFF.

This chain uses TRBV18 with TRBJ1-2; maybe TRBD1 (5 bases). Germline V lookup: CDR1 KGHSH, CDR2 LQKENI. There are 14 residues in the CDR3. Between the trimmed V and J ends, which lost 6 bases and 0 bases, there was a span of 11 bases. CDR3 amino acids: CASSLRGANYGYTF. The CDR3 DNA reads TGTGCCAGCTCGCTACGGGGGGCTAACTATGGCTACACCTTC.